Listed here are 11 T cell receptor beta chains from one sample, sequenced in a study of blood T cell repertoires in COVID-19. Assay used: immunoSEQ multiplex PCR; TCRdb lists only in-frame clones, some missing. This sample has some 200,000 clones, with 70% to 90% found just once. The sample taken for sequencing was PBMCs or T cells enriched from blood (not recorded which). The source of these receptors is a woman between 45 and 60 years old in a cohort exposed to, infected with or recovered from COVID-19 (not recorded which).

In this sample, this clone turned up a few times. This chain joins TRBV19 and TRBJ2-6, with a tentative D call TRBD1 (5 bases). The CDR3 loop spans 16 amino acids. V shed 4 bases and J shed 2 bases, with 12 bases lying between them. The germline CDR1 and CDR2 sequences are LNHDA and SQIVND (reference sequence). DNA for the CDR3: TGTGCCAGTAGTACTCGACAGTACACTGGGGCCAACGTCCTGACTTTC. Encoded protein: CASSTRQYTGANVLTF.

This chain connects TRBV6-5 to TRBJ2-7, with TRBD1 matching over 7 bases. The germline CDR1 and CDR2 sequences are MNHEY and SVGAGI. The J segment lost 2 bases and the V segment lost 5 bases, leaving 9 bases of the junction unmatched. The CDR3 is made up of 15 amino acids. The CDR3 sequence is CASSPTGTMAYEQYF. Here the CDR3 DNA reads TGTGCCAGCAGTCCGACAGGGACGATGGCCTACGAGCAGTACTTC.

V usage is TRBV7-8 and J usage is TRBJ2-3; possible D gene TRBD1, 6 bases. The V end was cut by 6 bases, the J end by 4 bases, with 11 bases between. The CDR3 consists of 13 residues. CDR1 is SGHVS, CDR2 FQNEAQ, per germline. CDR3 protein: CASSDRFPDTQYF. The CDR3 nucleotides read TGTGCCAGCAGTGACAGGTTCCCAGATACGCAGTATTTT.

This CDR3 is CASKTGSGVGETQYF. DNA for the CDR3: TGTGCCAGCAAAACAGGTAGCGGGGTAGGAGAGACCCAGTACTTC. J is TRBJ2-5 and V is TRBV2; 8 bases match TRBD2. V trimming: 7 bases; J trimming: 4 bases; junction bases outside the gene matches: 11. The CDR3 has 15 residues. Germline V gene sequence: CDR1 SNHLY, CDR2 FYNNEI.

J is TRBJ2-5 and V is TRBV7-9; D gene uncertain. Looked up from germline, CDR1 is SEHNR and CDR2 is FQNEAQ (reference sequence). Trimming removed 1 base at V and 0 bases at J, with 6 bases between. The CDR3 is 14 amino acids. The CDR3 DNA reads as TGTGCCAGCAGCTTAGTCGCGAACCAAGAGACCCAGTACTTC. Its translation is CASSLVANQETQYF.

The chain links TRBV19 to TRBJ1-5; D gene uncertain. CDR1 is LNHDA, CDR2 SQIVND, per germline (reference sequence). Trimming left V 9 bases short and J 0 bases short, with 15 bases between. The CDR3 has 15 amino acids. The CDR3 DNA sequence: TGTGCCAGCACCACCCTGGGAGCTAGCAATCAGCCCCAGCATTTT. Protein product: CASTTLGASNQPQHF.

This chain connects TRBV30 to TRBJ1-1; D is ambiguous. The CDR3 sequence is 14 residues long. Trimming stripped 0 bases from V and 3 bases from J, with 11 bases between. Germline V gene lookup returns CDR1 GTSNPN and CDR2 SVGIG (reference sequence). Here the CDR3 DNA reads TGTGCCTGGAGTGTACGTTTGGCGGACACTGAAGCTTTCTTT. As protein: CAWSVRLADTEAFF.

This clone turned up a few times. The chain links TRBV6-5 to TRBJ1-6, with D perhaps matching TRBD1 (6 bases). Germline CDR1 reads MNHEY; CDR2 reads SVGAGI. V lost 6 bases and J 3 bases, leaving 12 bases between the germline ends. CDR3 size: 15 residues. The CDR3 nucleotides are TGTGCCAGCAGGACCCAGGGGTACTATAATTCACCCCTCCACTTT. Translating it yields CASRTQGYYNSPLHF.

The genes are TRBV6-5 and TRBJ1-1, with D maybe TRBD1 (5 bases). Per germline, CDR1 MNHEY and CDR2 SVGAGI. The CDR3 consists of 15 residues. V lost 8 bases and J 3 bases, leaving 19 bases between the germline ends. Here the CDR3 DNA reads TGTGCCAGCTGCCAACGCGGTGCGGGACACACTGAAGCTTTCTTT. Translated: CASCQRGAGHTEAFF.

CDR3 residues: CASSQKSGRQLNSPLHF. CDR3 DNA sequence: TGTGCCAGCAGCCAAAAAAGCGGGAGACAGTTAAATTCACCCCTCCACTTT. The J gene is TRBJ1-6, the V gene TRBV3-1 (or the pseudogene TRBV3-2), with a weak D call TRBD1 (5 bases). The CDR3 consists of 17 residues. Germline lookup yields CDR1 LGHDT and CDR2 YNNKEL (reference sequence). Trimming took off 2 bases at V and 7 bases at J, with 18 bases between the two ends.

V and J are TRBV4-2 and TRBJ2-7; 13 bases line up with TRBD2. V lost 0 bases to trimming and J lost 7 bases; unmatched junction nucleotides: 0. The germline V gene encodes CDR1 LGHNA and CDR2 YNFKEQ. There are 14 residues in the CDR3. CDR3 sequence: CASSQETSGGEQYF. The CDR3 DNA is TGTGCCAGCAGCCAAGAGACTAGCGGGGGGGAGCAGTACTTC.